These 12 T cell receptor beta chains were sequenced from one sample in a study of PD-1 blockade in classical Hodgkin lymphoma. Profiled with immunoSEQ multiplex PCR; TCRdb holds only in-frame clones, not every one. The sample records some 19,000 clones, around 84% being singletons. Specified time point: cycle 4 day 1 (C4D1), after 6 weeks of nivolumab. With no exception, relapse followed autologous stem cell transplantation in all patients, and brentuximab vedotin exposure varied. The material sequenced was peripheral blood mononuclear cells (PBMCs), taken before the fourth cycle of nivolumab. Source of these receptors: a human donor with classical Hodgkin lymphoma.

The rearrangement joins TRBV5-4 to TRBJ1-1; D is ambiguous. The CDR3 sequence is 13 residues long. Trimming shortened V by 1 base and J by 0 bases, and 4 bases separated the two germline ends. CDR1 is SGHNT and CDR2 is YYREEE in the germline V gene (reference sequence). CDR3 protein: CASSLLVNTEAFF. DNA of the CDR3: TGTGCCAGCAGCTTGCTGGTGAACACTGAAGCTTTCTTT.

The chain recombines TRBV4-2 with TRBJ2-3; 14 bases map to TRBD2. Germline assignment: CDR1 LGHNA and CDR2 YNFKEQ. This CDR3 comprises 17 residues. Trimming removed 3 bases from V and 5 bases from J; junction bases left unmatched: 7. CDR3 DNA sequence: TGTGCCAGCAGCCATTCCGGACTAGCGGGGGGTGGAGATACGCAGTATTTT. Its protein product is CASSHSGLAGGGDTQYF.

This clone was seen only once. In DNA form, the CDR3 reads TGCAGCGTCACCCTAGCGGGGTTCTACAATGAGCAGTTCTTC. It specifies CSVTLAGFYNEQFF. The chain has TRBV29-1 and TRBJ2-1, with TRBD2 identical over 9 bases. This CDR3 spans 14 amino acids. Germline V gene data show CDR1 as SQVTM and CDR2 as ANQGSEA. Trimming took 6 bases from V and 3 from J; bases not matched to a gene: 6.

This clone was observed a few times. This chain's CDR3 is CASSITGAYYEQYF. The CDR3 region has the DNA TGTGCCAGTAGTATAACAGGAGCCTACTACGAGCAGTACTTC. This sequence joins TRBV19 and TRBJ2-7; D is possibly TRBD1 (5 bases). With 2 bases removed from V and 3 bases from J, the gap between germline ends came to 11 bases. Per germline, CDR1 LNHDA and CDR2 SQIVND (reference sequence). CDR3 length equals 14 residues.

The chain combines TRBV15 with TRBJ2-3, with D hard to call. Germline V gives CDR1 LNHNV, CDR2 YYDKDF (reference sequence). V lost 0 bases and J 4 bases, leaving 11 bases between the germline ends. The CDR3 is 15 amino acids. In DNA form, the CDR3 reads TGTGCCACCAGCAGAGATGCCCTGTCCGCAGATACGCAGTATTTT. Its translation is CATSRDALSADTQYF.

CDR3 bases: TGCGCCAGCAGCGCGGGGCCGCAGGGGGCGTTAGGTGGGGCCAACGTCCTGACTTTC. Encoded protein: CASSAGPQGALGGANVLTF. The V and J genes are TRBV5-1 and TRBJ2-6, with 8 bases lining up with TRBD1. Germline CDR1 reads SGHRS; CDR2 reads YFSETQ. The trim removed 4 bases at V and 3 bases at J, leaving 15 bases unmatched. This CDR3 is 19 amino acids long.

This clone was counted once. This sequence joins TRBV11-2 and TRBJ2-2; no clear D gene. The CDR3 has 17 amino acids. Germline lookup yields CDR1 SGHAT and CDR2 FQNNGV. The germline V and J ends were trimmed by 1 base and 0 bases, with 12 bases remaining between them. CDR3 sequence: CASSLVGSFANTGELFF. In DNA, the CDR3 is TGTGCCAGCAGCTTAGTTGGAAGCTTCGCGAACACCGGGGAGCTGTTTTTT.

The chain combines TRBV9 with TRBJ2-3; 8 bases are a match to TRBD2. J gave up 5 bases and V 3 bases, and 11 bases lay outside the gene matches. Looked up from germline, CDR1 is SGDLS and CDR2 is YYNGEE. CDR3 length: 16 amino acids. The CDR3 loop reads CASSAAGGSEGDTQYF. The CDR3 nucleotides are TGTGCCAGCAGCGCGGCGGGGGGCTCAGAGGGAGATACGCAGTATTTT.

The rearrangement uses TRBV29-1 and TRBJ2-3; D perhaps matches TRBD2 (7 bases). The ends were cut back, 5 bases at V and 4 bases at J, with 13 bases in the middle. Germline CDR1 and CDR2: SQVTM and ANQGSEA. The CDR3 runs 13 residues. The DNA of the CDR3 is TGCAGCGTTCCTGGGGGGGCCCCAGATACGCAGTATTTT. Amino acid sequence: CSVPGGAPDTQYF.

The V call is TRBV6-5, the J call TRBJ2-2; 7 nucleotides line up with TRBD2. Germline CDR1 MNHEY, CDR2 SVGAGI. This CDR3 comprises 14 residues. V trimming: 7 bases; J trimming: 6 bases; junction bases outside the gene matches: 8. CDR3 DNA sequence: TGTGCCAGCATGACCGGACTAGAGTCCGGGGAGCTGTTTTTT. Amino acid sequence: CASMTGLESGELFF.

The rearrangement uses TRBV10-1 and TRBJ2-2, with TRBD1 matching 8 bases. The trim removed 5 bases at V and 4 bases at J, leaving 9 bases unmatched. CDR3 size: 16 residues. Germline V lookup: CDR1 WNHNN, CDR2 SYGVQD (reference sequence). The CDR3 region has the DNA TGCGCCAGCAGTTTCTCCTTGGACAGGGCCACCGGGGAGCTGTTTTTT. Protein: CASSFSLDRATGELFF.

The rearrangement joins TRBV7-9 to TRBJ2-1; 14 nucleotides match TRBD2. Germline V gives CDR1 SEHNR, CDR2 FQNEAQ (reference sequence). J gave up 7 bases and V 1 base, and 3 bases lay outside the gene matches. This CDR3 is 16 amino acids long. CDR3 amino acids: CASSLEGLAGVNEQFF. The CDR3 DNA reads TGTGCCAGCAGCTTAGAGGGACTAGCGGGAGTAAATGAGCAGTTCTTC. The variable domain in full, completed from reference TRBV7-9 and TRBJ2-1, reads DTGVSQNPRHKITKRGQNVTFRCDPISEHNRLYWYRQTLGQGPEFLTYFQNEAQLEKSRLLSDRFSAERPKGSFSTLEIQRTEQGDSAMYLCASSLEGLAGVNEQFFGPGTRLTVL.